This TCR beta chain was sequenced during a study of blood T cell repertoires in COVID-19. Trimming at V came to 5 bases and at J to 2 bases, leaving 7 bases not matched to a gene. This CDR3 is 15 amino acids long. Germline values: CDR1 LNHDA, CDR2 SQIVND (reference sequence). Method: immunoSEQ multiplex PCR; TCRdb's copy keeps in-frame clones and lacks some. The sample holds some 200,000 clones; approximately 89% are singletons and the top ten take 8.2%. The receptor was isolated from a woman aged 60 to 75 with acute or convalescent COVID-19. Sequenced material: peripheral blood. This chain connects TRBV19 to TRBJ2-3; 7 positions match TRBD1. The CDR3 loop reads CASSPTGAITDTQYF. The CDR3 region has the DNA TGTGCCAGTAGTCCTACAGGGGCCATCACAGATACGCAGTATTTT.